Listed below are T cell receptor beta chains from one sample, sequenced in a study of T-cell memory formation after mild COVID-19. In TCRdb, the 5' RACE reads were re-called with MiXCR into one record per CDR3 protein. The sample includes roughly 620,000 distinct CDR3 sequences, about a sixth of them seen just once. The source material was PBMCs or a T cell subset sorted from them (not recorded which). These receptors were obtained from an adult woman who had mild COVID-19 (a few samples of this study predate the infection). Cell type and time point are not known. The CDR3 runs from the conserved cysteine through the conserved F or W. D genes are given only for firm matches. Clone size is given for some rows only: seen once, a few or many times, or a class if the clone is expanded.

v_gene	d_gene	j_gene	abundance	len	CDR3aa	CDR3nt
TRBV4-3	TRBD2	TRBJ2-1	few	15	CASSQGGLAGNEQFF	TGCGCCAGCAGCCAAGGGGGACTAGCGGGAAATGAGCAGTTCTTC
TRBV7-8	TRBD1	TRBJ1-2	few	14	CASSTRQGGNGYTF	TGTGCCAGCAGCACGCGACAGGGAGGGAATGGCTACACCTTC
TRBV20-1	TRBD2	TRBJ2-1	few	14	CSAKHAAGVGEQFF	TGCAGTGCTAAGCACGCGGCGGGAGTGGGGGAGCAGTTCTTC
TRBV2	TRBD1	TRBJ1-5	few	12	CASRADRAPQHF	TGTGCCAGCAGAGCCGACAGGGCTCCCCAGCATTTT
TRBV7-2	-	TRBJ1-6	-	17	CASSLVSGGSYNSPLHF	TGTGCCAGCAGCTTAGTCTCCGGGGGCTCCTATAATTCACCCCTCCACTTT
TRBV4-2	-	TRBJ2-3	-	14	CASSLPEGVDTQYF	TGTGCCAGCAGCCTCCCTGAGGGTGTAGATACGCAGTATTTT
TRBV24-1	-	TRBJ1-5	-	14	CATSVSGEGQPQHF	TGTGCCACCAGTGTTTCTGGGGAGGGGCAGCCCCAGCATTTT
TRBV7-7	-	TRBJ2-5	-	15	CASSLRPGRPETQYF	TGTGCCAGCAGCTTACGCCCGGGACGGCCCGAGACCCAGTACTTC
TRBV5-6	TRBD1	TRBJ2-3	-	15	CASSFSPRGSDTQYF	TGTGCCAGCAGCTTTTCTCCCAGGGGGTCAGATACGCAGTATTTT
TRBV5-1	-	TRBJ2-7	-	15	CASSLGGTEVYEQYF	TGCGCCAGCAGCTTGGGCGGGACGGAGGTCTACGAGCAGTACTTC
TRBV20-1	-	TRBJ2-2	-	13	CSAGRLNTGELFF	TGCAGTGCCGGCAGGCTTAACACCGGGGAGCTGTTTTTT
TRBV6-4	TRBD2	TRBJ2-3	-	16	CASSVRAGALSDTQYF	TGTGCCAGCAGTGTTCGAGCGGGAGCTCTCTCCGATACGCAGTATTTT
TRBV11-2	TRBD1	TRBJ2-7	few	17	CASSLDPTGVSSYEQYF	TGTGCCAGCAGCTTAGACCCGACAGGGGTCAGCTCCTACGAGCAGTACTTC
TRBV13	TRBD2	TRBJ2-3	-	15	CASSSTSGIFLGQYF	TGTGCCAGCAGCTCGACTAGCGGGATTTTTTTAGGGCAGTATTTT
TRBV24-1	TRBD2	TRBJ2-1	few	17	CATSGVEDSGRGNEQFF	TGTGCCACCAGTGGCGTGGAAGATAGCGGGAGGGGCAATGAGCAGTTCTTC
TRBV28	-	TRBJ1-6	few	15	CASGTAATYNSPLHF	TGTGCCAGCGGGACCGCCGCAACCTATAATTCACCCCTCCACTTT
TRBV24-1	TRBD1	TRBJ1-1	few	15	CATSDPKGAGTEAFF	TGTGCCACCAGTGACCCAAAGGGGGCAGGCACTGAAGCTTTCTTT
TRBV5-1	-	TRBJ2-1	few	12	CASSFDGGEQFF	TGCGCCAGCAGCTTTGACGGGGGTGAGCAGTTCTTC
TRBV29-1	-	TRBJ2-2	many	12	CSVESDTGELFF	TGCAGCGTAGAAAGTGACACCGGGGAGCTGTTTTTT
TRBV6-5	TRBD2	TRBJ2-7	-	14	CATQGLAGSYEQYF	TGTGCCACCCAGGGACTAGCGGGTTCCTACGAGCAGTACTTC
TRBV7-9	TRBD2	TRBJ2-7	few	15	CASSLVGGRGHEQYF	TGTGCCAGCAGCTTAGTTGGCGGGAGAGGCCACGAGCAGTACTTC
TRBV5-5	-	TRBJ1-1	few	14	CASSLYRGDTEAFF	TGTGCCAGCAGCTTGTATAGAGGCGACACTGAAGCTTTCTTT
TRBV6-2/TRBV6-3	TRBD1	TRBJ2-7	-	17	CASSSLRRGTAPYEQYF	TGTGCCAGCAGTTCCCTAAGACGAGGGACAGCTCCCTACGAGCAGTACTTC
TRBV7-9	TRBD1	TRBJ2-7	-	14	CASSPRTGMSEQYF	TGTGCCAGCAGCCCCCGGACAGGGATGAGCGAGCAGTACTTC
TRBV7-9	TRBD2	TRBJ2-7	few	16	CASSSSLAGDPYEQYF	TGTGCCAGCAGCTCCTCACTAGCGGGGGACCCCTACGAGCAGTACTTC
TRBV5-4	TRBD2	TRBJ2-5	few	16	CASSWGLAGIQETQYF	TGTGCCAGCAGCTGGGGACTAGCGGGGATCCAAGAGACCCAGTACTTC
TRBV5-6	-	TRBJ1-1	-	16	CASSLERGLGSTEAFF	TGTGCCAGCAGCTTGGAGCGGGGTTTGGGGAGCACTGAAGCTTTCTTT
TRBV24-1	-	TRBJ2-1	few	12	CATSKGSNEQFF	TGTGCCACCAGTAAGGGATCCAATGAGCAGTTCTTC
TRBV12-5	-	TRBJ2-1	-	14	CASGRVGSYNEQFF	TGTGCTAGTGGTCGAGTGGGGTCCTACAATGAGCAGTTCTTC